This T cell receptor beta chain was sequenced in a study of STAT5B mutations in CD4+ large granular lymphocyte leukemia (dated by TCRdb to 2022 to 2024). Background on the whole study: Among the healthy controls, the CDR3 'QG' motif was associated with a particular HLA allele. Flow cytometry on FACSCanto II or FACSVerse showed that the purified fractions were more than 95% pure among lymphocytes. The study compared the TCRbeta repertoires of patients with CD4+ T-cell large granular lymphocyte leukemia against those of healthy blood donors.

Results and caveats for the whole study, not just this receptor: Data were not HLA-matched; higher clonality in CD4+ versus CD8+ T-LGLL could reflect the relatively small sample size. Main leukemic clonotypes were private to each patient, although about 25% appeared at low frequency in other patients' non-leukemic repertoires. CD4-sorted patient repertoires appeared more clonal than healthy CD4+ repertoires, and this difference persisted after removing the putative leukemic clones. Enrichment of TRBV06-family usage was observed among the top patient clones (8/27) relative to healthy controls (2/35).

Including the terminal cysteine and phenylalanine, the CDR3 comprises 13 residues. The entry retains the CDR3 DNA only, 39 bases that are in frame from base 1. The germline V gene specifies SGHDN as CDR1 and FVKESK as CDR2. Trimming removed 1 base from V and 11 bases from J, leaving 14 bases between the germline ends. The immunoSEQ assay at survey resolution was used to sequence TCRbeta rearrangements from genomic DNA. Per the authors' processing: In the TCR sequencing data, the smallest productive clonotype frequency that could be detected was 2.59 x 10-5. Only productive TCRbeta rearrangements, meaning sequences that were complete and in-frame, were kept for the analyses. Clonality for each sample was calculated as Simpson clonality in the immunoSEQ Analyzer version 3.0. Clones were categorized by frequency as very rare, small, medium, large (1-20%) or hyperexpanded (>20%). Generation probabilities were estimated with OLGA 1.2.3, V-gene circos plots were made with VDJtools, specificities were searched in VDJdb, and CDR3 motifs were identified with GLIPH. The table was pulled from immuneACCESS by TCRdb, which kept in-frame rearrangements only. Such tables lose some clones; where checked, under half of the loss comes from unresolved V genes, and the rest has no known cause. V, J and clone size are taken as reported in that table, and D and trimming were inferred from the DNA itself. The sample has tens of thousands of clones on record, less than 80% of them singletons. Approximately 2.5% of the sample is in the top ten clones.

Healthy controls were roughly 36 blood donors whose buffy coats came from the Finnish Red Cross blood service. All TCR-sequenced material derived from peripheral blood: patient blood samples and healthy donor buffy coats. Peripheral blood mononuclear cells were isolated by Ficoll-Hypaque gradient centrifugation. Magnetic purification was used to isolate CD4+ cells from the buffy coats of the healthy controls. Genomic DNA was extracted with the Gentra Puregene Cell and Tissue kit and quantified on a Qubit 2.0 fluorometer. In this sample, this clone turned up once. The antigen it binds to is not known. Qualities for individual bases were not recorded, and no much larger clone is one base off.

This TCR was recovered from a human donor in good health. The V gene is TRBV14 and the J gene is TRBJ1-1; TRBD1 is perhaps the D gene, given 6 matching bases. The source material was CD4+ T cells from blood buffy coats. The DNA is as follows: TGTGCCAGCAGCCAAGGAGTAGGGGGAAGCGCTTTCTTT. It specifies CASSQGVGGSAFF.